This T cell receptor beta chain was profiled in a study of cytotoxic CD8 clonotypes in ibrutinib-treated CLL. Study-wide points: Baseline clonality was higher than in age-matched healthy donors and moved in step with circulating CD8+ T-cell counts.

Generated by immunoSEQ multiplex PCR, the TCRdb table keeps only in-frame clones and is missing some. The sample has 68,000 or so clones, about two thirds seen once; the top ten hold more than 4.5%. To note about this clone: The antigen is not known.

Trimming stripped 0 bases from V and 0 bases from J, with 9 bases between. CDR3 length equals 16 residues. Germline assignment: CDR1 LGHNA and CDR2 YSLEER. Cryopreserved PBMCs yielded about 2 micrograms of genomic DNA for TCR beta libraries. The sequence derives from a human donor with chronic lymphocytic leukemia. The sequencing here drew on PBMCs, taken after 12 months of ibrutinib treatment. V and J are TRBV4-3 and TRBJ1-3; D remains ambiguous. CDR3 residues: CASSQDRWSSGNTIYF. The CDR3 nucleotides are TGCGCCAGCAGCCAAGATAGGTGGAGCTCTGGAAACACCATATATTTT.